These 32 T cell receptor beta chains came from one sample sequenced in a study of OX40 agonist ivuxolimab in advanced cancers. Produced via immunoSEQ multiplex PCR; TCRdb's table is partial and in-frame only. The data hold about 70,000 clones, with about 83% observed a single time. The sequences come from CD4+ or CD8+ T cells sorted from blood, collected in a trial of the OX40 agonist ivuxolimab. Every receptor here comes from an adult with an advanced solid tumor such as melanoma, head and neck, liver or kidney cancer.

Concerning this clone: The identical CDR3 is also encoded by other nucleotide sequences in the sample. CDR3 sequence reads: CSVVGTEETQYF. CDR3 coding DNA: TGCAGCGTTGTGGGGACAGAAGAGACCCAGTACTTC. The rearrangement joins TRBV29-1 to TRBJ2-5, with 7 bases matching TRBD1. CDR3 length: 12 amino acids. Unmatched junction bases numbered 2, after V lost 4 bases and J lost 3 bases. Germline lookup yields CDR1 SQVTM and CDR2 ANQGSEA.

The chain is built from TRBV9 and TRBJ2-1; unclear D gene. The V gene lost 0 bases and the J gene lost 9 bases, with 19 bases spanning the gap. The CDR3 runs to 16 residues. CDR1 and CDR2 (germline): SGDLS, YYNGEE. The CDR3 loop reads CASSVVPDPVTGEQFF. The CDR3 nucleotides read TGTGCCAGCAGCGTAGTGCCGGACCCGGTGACGGGTGAGCAGTTCTTC.

V and J are TRBV30 and TRBJ1-2; D not resolved. CDR3 size: 19 residues. Between the trimmed V and J ends, which lost 0 bases and 0 bases, there was a span of 23 bases. CDR1 is GTSNPN and CDR2 is SVGIG in the germline V gene (reference sequence). Here the CDR3 DNA reads TGTGCCTGGAGTGTGGGTAGGTCGGGGAGAACTACTCCTAACTATGGCTACACCTTC. Translation gives CAWSVGRSGRTTPNYGYTF.

This sequence joins TRBV2 and TRBJ1-3; no reliable D call. This CDR3 has 16 amino acids. Trimming stripped 4 bases from V and 2 bases from J, with 15 bases between. Germline loops: CDR1 SNHLY, CDR2 FYNNEI. CDR3 sequence: CASSGMTVSTGNTIYF. The CDR3 DNA is TGTGCCAGCAGTGGAATGACTGTGTCTACTGGAAACACCATATATTTT.

The V and J genes are TRBV5-1 and TRBJ2-1, with TRBD1 as a possible D gene (6 bases). CDR1 and CDR2 from the germline V gene are SGHRS and YFSETQ. The CDR3 spans 16 residues. V was clipped by 4 bases and J by 6 bases, with 20 bases between them. The CDR3 sequence: CASSAQGFVGANEQFF. In DNA, the CDR3 is TGCGCCAGCAGCGCGCAGGGGTTCGTCGGGGCCAATGAGCAGTTCTTC.

This rearrangement joins TRBV5-1 to TRBJ2-1; D remains unclear. This CDR3 is 15 amino acids long. Germline V gives CDR1 SGHRS, CDR2 YFSETQ. Trimming removed 0 bases from V and 0 bases from J, with 7 bases in between. The DNA of the CDR3 is TGCGCCAGCAGCTTGGTAGTGAACTCCTACAATGAGCAGTTCTTC. Its protein is CASSLVVNSYNEQFF.

V is TRBV5-6 and J is TRBJ1-1; D is unresolved. CDR1 is SGHDT and CDR2 is YYEEEE in the germline V gene. The V end lost 4 bases, the J end lost 1 base, and 11 bases lay between the germline ends. There are 14 residues in the CDR3. The CDR3 DNA is TGTGCCAGCAGCCACCGATACAGGAACACTGAAGCTTTCTTT. It yields the protein CASSHRYRNTEAFF.

The DNA of the CDR3 is TGCAGCGTTGAAGATCTCGGTAGAGAGCAGTTCTTC. Translation: CSVEDLGREQFF. V is TRBV29-1 and J is TRBJ2-1; D unresolved. V lost 0 bases to trimming and J lost 10 bases, with 10 bases between them. This CDR3 has 12 amino acids. The germline CDR1 and CDR2 sequences are SQVTM and ANQGSEA.

The V call is TRBV2, the J call TRBJ2-1; 7 bases fit TRBD2. With V trimmed by 8 bases and J by 6 bases, 19 bases remained unmatched. Per the germline V gene, CDR1 is SNHLY and CDR2 is FYNNEI. The CDR3 totals 17 residues. The CDR3 coding sequence is TGTGCCAGCCACCGGGAGGTCTTTTTAGCGGGCTTCAATGAGCAGTTCTTC. Residues: CASHREVFLAGFNEQFF.

This clone has more than one count but fewer than ten. The V call is TRBV7-3, the J call TRBJ2-5; D unclear. Per germline, CDR1 SGHTA and CDR2 FQGTGA. The CDR3 length is 15 residues. The ends were cut back, 2 bases at V and 5 bases at J, with 15 bases in the middle. The CDR3 DNA follows: TGTGCCAGCAGCTTACTCCCGGGTCCCGTGGAGACCCAGTACTTC. This codes for CASSLLPGPVETQYF.

The genes are TRBV29-1 and TRBJ2-1; perhaps TRBD1 as D (6 bases). CDR1 is SQVTM and CDR2 is ANQGSEA in the germline V gene. Trimming shortened V by 5 bases and J by 1 base, and 15 bases separated the two germline ends. This CDR3 comprises 15 residues. The CDR3: CSVLGHNSSYNEQFF. Written as DNA, the CDR3 is TGCAGCGTTTTGGGACACAACTCTTCCTACAATGAGCAGTTCTTC.

This clone was observed once. The chain recombines TRBV30 with TRBJ2-2; D is perhaps TRBD2 (5 bases). The CDR3 spans 15 residues. CDR1 and CDR2 from the germline V gene are GTSNPN and SVGIG (reference sequence). The chain's CDR3 is CAQTRGRRNSGELFF. CDR3 nucleotide sequence: TGTGCTCAGACCCGAGGGCGGAGAAATAGCGGGGAGCTGTTTTTT.

This chain links TRBV18 with TRBJ1-1, with D perhaps matching TRBD1 (5 bases). The V gene lost 6 bases and the J gene lost 1 base, with 12 bases spanning the gap. CDR1 is KGHSH, CDR2 LQKENI, per germline. CDR3 length equals 14 residues. Written as DNA, the CDR3 is TGTGCCAGCTCGCCCCCGGACAAGAACACTGAAGCTTTCTTT. Amino acids: CASSPPDKNTEAFF.

The chain couples TRBV27 to TRBJ2-7; D is ambiguous. The CDR3 covers 14 residues. Trimming stripped 2 bases from V and 2 bases from J, with 10 bases between. The germline V gene has CDR1 MNHEY and CDR2 SMNVEV (reference sequence). Here the CDR3 reads CASSLTSYAYEQYF. The CDR3 DNA reads as TGTGCCAGCAGTTTAACTTCCTATGCCTACGAGCAGTACTTC.

This clone appeared once. This sequence joins TRBV7-2 and TRBJ1-1; 10 nucleotides line up with TRBD1. Per the germline V gene, CDR1 is SGHTA and CDR2 is FQGNSA. V was clipped by 5 bases and J by 0 bases; unmatched bases: 6. This CDR3 is 16 amino acids long. CDR3 in amino acids: CASSPRQGAMNTEAFF. The DNA of the CDR3 is TGTGCCAGCAGCCCCCGACAGGGGGCTATGAACACTGAAGCTTTCTTT.

V usage is TRBV29-1 and J usage is TRBJ2-5; 8 bases agree with TRBD1. Germline loops: CDR1 SQVTM, CDR2 ANQGSEA. The V gene end was trimmed by 0 bases and the J gene end by 7 bases; junction bases not matched to a gene: 10. The CDR3 has 15 amino acids. CDR3 loop: CSVEDPTGAPGTQYF. The CDR3 DNA follows: TGCAGCGTTGAAGATCCGACAGGGGCACCCGGGACCCAGTACTTC.

This chain links TRBV4-3 with TRBJ1-2, with D unresolved. The CDR3 totals 17 residues. Trimming removed 0 bases at V and 8 bases at J, with 22 bases between. Germline-derived CDR1 and CDR2 are LGHNA and YSLEER. In DNA, the CDR3 is TGCGCCAGCAGCCAAGATTCGGGAACGGGGAGGACTGGCGGCTACACCTTC. This sequence encodes CASSQDSGTGRTGGYTF.

The gene calls are TRBV14 and TRBJ2-6; D gene unclear. Germline V lookup: CDR1 SGHDN, CDR2 FVKESK. The CDR3 has 15 residues. V was shortened by 1 base and J by 1 base, with 5 bases between the two germline ends. The CDR3 spells CASSQAWSGANVLTF. CDR3 DNA sequence: TGTGCCAGCAGCCAAGCCTGGTCTGGGGCCAACGTCCTGACTTTC.

The chain is built from TRBV4-1 and TRBJ1-1, with a tentative D call TRBD1 (6 bases). Trimming cost V 1 base and J 1 base, with 10 bases left between them. Per germline, CDR1 MGHRA and CDR2 YSYEKL. CDR3 size: 15 residues. CDR3 nucleotide sequence: TGCGCCAGCAGCCAAGTGGGGGGCTCGAACACTGAAGCTTTCTTT. Translation: CASSQVGGSNTEAFF.

The rearrangement links TRBV11-3 to TRBJ2-5; 9 nucleotides line up with TRBD2. CDR1 and CDR2 (germline): SGHNT, YENEEA. Germline trimming cut 1 base from V and 2 bases from J; bases unmatched to any gene: 5. The CDR3 contains 16 residues. This chain's CDR3 is CASSLGIAGVQETQYF. The DNA for the CDR3 is TGTGCCAGCAGCTTAGGAATAGCGGGGGTTCAAGAGACCCAGTACTTC.

The rearrangement uses TRBV5-4 and TRBJ1-2, with TRBD1 identical over 11 bases. The CDR3 loop spans 15 amino acids. The V gene's germline CDR1 is SGHNT and CDR2 YYREEE (reference sequence). With V trimmed by 4 bases and J by 4 bases, 6 bases remained unmatched. The CDR3 loop reads CASSAGQGASYGYTF. Here the CDR3 DNA reads TGTGCCAGCAGCGCCGGACAGGGGGCTTCCTATGGCTACACCTTC.

The rearrangement uses TRBV30 and TRBJ2-7; D call uncertain. CDR1 is GTSNPN and CDR2 is SVGIG in the germline V gene (reference sequence). This CDR3 spans 12 amino acids. With 3 bases removed from V and 3 bases from J, the gap between germline ends came to 9 bases. CDR3 region: CAWSLTVYEQYF. Here the CDR3 DNA reads TGTGCCTGGAGCTTAACAGTCTACGAGCAGTACTTC.

The genes are TRBV7-9 and TRBJ2-1; no reliable D call. There are 12 residues in the CDR3. The V end was cut by 1 base, the J end by 8 bases, with 6 bases between. Per the germline V gene, CDR1 is SEHNR and CDR2 is FQNEAQ (reference sequence). The CDR3 reads CASSLEAHEQFF. The CDR3 DNA reads as TGTGCCAGCAGCTTAGAAGCTCATGAGCAGTTCTTC.

In its sample, this clone was seen a few times. This sequence joins TRBV2 and TRBJ2-7; no firm D call. CDR3 size: 12 residues. Per the germline V gene, CDR1 is SNHLY and CDR2 is FYNNEI. V gave up 7 bases and J gave up 5 bases, with 12 bases separating them. CDR3 in amino acids: CASKPGYHEQYF. The DNA for the CDR3 is TGTGCCAGCAAGCCCGGGTACCACGAGCAGTACTTC.

This sequence joins TRBV28 and TRBJ2-5; TRBD1 matches 9 bases. V was pared by 3 bases and J by 5 bases, with 7 bases of the junction left unmatched. The germline V gene encodes CDR1 MDHEN and CDR2 SYDVKM. CDR3 length equals 15 residues. CDR3 region: CASSFTGGASETQYF. For the CDR3, the DNA is TGTGCCAGCAGTTTTACAGGGGGCGCTTCGGAGACCCAGTACTTC. The whole variable domain, remainder taken from reference TRBV28 and TRBJ2-5, is DVKVTQSSRYLVKRTGEKVFLECVQDMDHENMFWYRQDPGLGLRLIYFSYDVKMKEKGDIPEGYSVSREKKERFSLILESASTNQTSMYLCASSFTGGASETQYFGPGTRLLVL.

The V and J genes are TRBV10-3 and TRBJ2-7, with TRBD2 matching over 7 bases. V was clipped by 9 bases and J by 1 base; unmatched bases: 3. CDR3 length: 12 amino acids. CDR1 is ENHRY, CDR2 SYGVKD, per germline. The DNA of the CDR3 is TGTGCCATTGCGGGGGTTTCCTACGAGCAGTACTTC. It translates to CAIAGVSYEQYF.

This chain links TRBV4-2 with TRBJ2-3, with a weak D call TRBD2 (6 bases). The V and J ends lost 2 bases and 2 bases respectively, with 11 bases between them. Germline-derived CDR1 and CDR2 are LGHNA and YNFKEQ. This CDR3 spans 15 amino acids. CDR3 sequence (DNA): TGTGCCAGCAGCCAACCGGACTACCCCACAGATACGCAGTATTTT. Its translation is CASSQPDYPTDTQYF.

This clone was counted a single time. The chain recombines TRBV2 with TRBJ2-1, with 11 bases lining up with TRBD2. The CDR3 spans 14 residues. CDR1 and CDR2 from the germline V gene are SNHLY and FYNNEI. With 9 bases clipped from V and 7 bases from J, the junction kept 8 bases outside the gene matches. CDR3 amino acids: CARSIAGGANEQFF. The CDR3 DNA follows: TGTGCCAGATCGATAGCGGGAGGGGCAAATGAGCAGTTCTTC. Full variable domain (rest looked up from reference TRBV2 and TRBJ2-1): EPEVTQTPSHQVTQMGQEVILRCVPISNHLYFYWYRQILGQKVEFLVSFYNNEISEKSEIFDDQFSVERPDGSNFTLKIRSTKLEDSAMYFCARSIAGGANEQFFGPGTRLTVL.

This clone appeared a single time. V and J are TRBV29-1 and TRBJ2-3; the D call may be TRBD1 or TRBD2 (5 bases each). Trimming took off 4 bases at V and 0 bases at J, with 8 bases between the two ends. The CDR3 has 13 amino acids. Germline V gives CDR1 SQVTM, CDR2 ANQGSEA. The CDR3 coding sequence is TGCAGCGTTGTGAGGGGAAGCACAGATACGCAGTATTTT. This sequence encodes CSVVRGSTDTQYF.

V and J are TRBV11-1 and TRBJ2-2; 9 nucleotides align to TRBD1. V lost 5 bases to trimming and J lost 6 bases; unmatched junction nucleotides: 10. From germline, CDR1 is SGHAT and CDR2 FQDESV (reference sequence). The CDR3 extends over 16 amino acids. The CDR3 DNA reads as TGTGCCAGCAGCAGGACCGGGACAGGGATTCCCGGGGAGCTGTTTTTT. This sequence encodes CASSRTGTGIPGELFF.

In the case of this clone: The junction departs from the called germline gene at one end, perhaps through a read error. The V gene is TRBV7-7, the J gene TRBJ2-1; 8 bases line up with TRBD2. In germline, CDR1 is SSHAT, CDR2 FNYEAQ (reference sequence). The CDR3 sequence is 15 residues long. CDR3 DNA sequence: TGTGCTAGCAGCTTAGAACTAGCGGACTACAATGAGCAGTTCTTC. Its protein is CASSLELADYNEQFF.

The chain links TRBV30 to TRBJ1-6, with a tentative D call TRBD1 (5 bases). Trimming took 1 base from V and 8 from J, leaving 12 bases between them. The CDR3 length is 14 residues. Germline V CDR1 and CDR2: GTSNPN, SVGIG (reference sequence). The CDR3 DNA follows: TGTGCCTGGAGTGCCGGGACGGCATATTCACCCCTCCACTTT. Amino acid sequence: CAWSAGTAYSPLHF.